This entry lists 11 T cell receptor beta chains sequenced from one sample in a study of shared clonotypes between healthy human individuals. Clones were sequenced by immunoSEQ multiplex PCR, and TCRdb holds only the in-frame ones, with some missing. This table holds fewer than 600,000 clones, roughly 79% found once. Sequenced sample: PBMCs. The receptors shown here come from a woman between 35 and 50 years old in good health. Some clones in this sample may be carry-over from other donors' samples.

This clone was observed a single time. The chain couples TRBV5-1 to TRBJ2-3, with 7 bases that match TRBD2. This CDR3 spans 15 amino acids. V was pared by 2 bases and J by 2 bases, with 5 bases of the junction left unmatched. From germline, CDR1 is SGHRS and CDR2 YFSETQ. The CDR3 spells CASSLPLADTDTQYF. As DNA, the CDR3 is TGCGCCAGCAGCTTACCCCTAGCGGACACAGATACGCAGTATTTT.

This chain connects TRBV5-1 to TRBJ2-2; D gene unclear. V was clipped by 1 base and J by 4 bases, with 11 bases between them. This CDR3 comprises 15 residues. Germline-derived CDR1 and CDR2 are SGHRS and YFSETQ. The CDR3 is CASSLTVGGTGELFF. As DNA, the CDR3 is TGCGCCAGCAGCTTGACGGTTGGCGGCACCGGGGAGCTGTTTTTT.

This clone is a singleton in its sample. This CDR3 is also generated by other DNA sequences in the sample. V and J are TRBV11-2 and TRBJ2-3; D is unclear. CDR3 length: 13 amino acids. The germline V and J ends were trimmed by 0 bases and 1 base, with 2 bases remaining between them. The germline gives CDR1 SGHAT, CDR2 FQNNGV. CDR3 sequence: CASSLDRTDTQYF. The CDR3 bases are TGTGCCAGCAGCTTAGATCGCACAGATACGCAGTATTTT. Looking up the rest from reference TRBV11-2 and TRBJ2-3 gives the full variable domain: EAGVAQSPRYKIIEKRQSVAFWCNPISGHATLYWYQQILGQGPKLLIQFQNNGVVDDSQLPKDRFSAERLKGVDSTLKIQPAKLEDSAVYLCASSLDRTDTQYFGPGTRLTVL.

The chain has TRBV20-1 and TRBJ2-7; D not certain. The V gene's germline CDR1 is DFQATT and CDR2 SNEGSKA (reference sequence). This CDR3 has 11 amino acids. V was trimmed by 5 bases and J by 3 bases, leaving 8 bases between them. CDR3 DNA sequence: TGCAGTGCTGGTTCCGTCTACGAGCAGTACTTC. This translates into CSAGSVYEQYF.

The chain links TRBV14 to TRBJ2-1, with 12 bases aligning to TRBD2. This CDR3 has 15 residues. V was pared by 9 bases and J by 6 bases, with 9 bases of the junction left unmatched. CDR1 and CDR2 from the germline V gene are SGHDN and FVKESK. The DNA for the CDR3 is TGTGCCAGTTCCCCTAGCGGGAGGGCTCTCAATGAGCAGTTCTTC. Residues: CASSPSGRALNEQFF.

The chain employs TRBV5-1 and TRBJ2-7; TRBD2 is a possible D gene (7 bases). The germline gives CDR1 SGHRS, CDR2 YFSETQ. Deletions cut 3 bases from V and 5 bases from J, with 15 bases between. This CDR3 has 14 amino acids. The chain's CDR3 is CASSWGPGGDEQYF. The DNA of the CDR3 is TGCGCCAGCAGCTGGGGGCCGGGGGGAGACGAGCAGTACTTC.

This chain links TRBV5-1 with TRBJ2-7; D is uncertain. This CDR3 region has 13 residues. The V gene's germline CDR1 is SGHRS and CDR2 YFSETQ. Trimming shortened V by 4 bases and J by 2 bases, and 10 bases separated the two germline ends. CDR3 sequence reads: CASSPTPTYEQYF. The CDR3 DNA reads TGCGCCAGCAGCCCCACTCCTACCTACGAGCAGTACTTC.

The chain joins TRBV20-1 to TRBJ1-1; D uncertain. In germline, CDR1 is DFQATT, CDR2 SNEGSKA (reference sequence). V gave up 6 bases and J gave up 3 bases, with 8 bases separating them. The CDR3 consists of 11 residues. The DNA of the CDR3 is TGCAGTGCCGCCGGGTACACTGAAGCTTTCTTT. Translated: CSAAGYTEAFF.

The chain has TRBV4-3 and TRBJ2-1; D gene ambiguous. Germline CDR1 LGHNA, CDR2 YSLEER. The CDR3 extends over 15 amino acids. Trimming cost V 0 bases and J 4 bases, with 10 bases left between them. In DNA form, the CDR3 reads TGCGCCAGCAGCCAAGACTACTACATATACAATGAGCAGTTCTTC. It specifies CASSQDYYIYNEQFF.

This clone was observed a single time. The V gene is TRBV19, the J gene TRBJ2-2; 8 positions agree with TRBD1. Germline V CDR1 and CDR2: LNHDA, SQIVND (reference sequence). Unmatched junction bases numbered 9, after V lost 5 bases and J lost 4 bases. There are 16 residues in the CDR3. CDR3 DNA: TGTGCCAGTAGTGTACCAGGGGGCGCGAGCACCGGGGAGCTGTTTTTT. It codes for CASSVPGGASTGELFF.

As for this clone: A read error may explain this, as a much larger clone is one base away. The chain couples TRBV30 to TRBJ2-7; D is ambiguous. The CDR3 has 11 amino acids. Germline V gene lookup returns CDR1 GTSNPN and CDR2 SVGIG (reference sequence). Trimming left V 3 bases short and J 3 bases short, with 6 bases between. This CDR3 is CAWSECYEQYF. The CDR3 coding sequence is TGTGCCTGGAGCGAGTGCTACGAGCAGTACTTC.